The 29 T cell receptor beta chains presented below share a single source sample, sequenced in a study of Graves' ophthalmopathy and Graves' hyperthyroidism. The TCR beta CDR3 regions underwent amplification from RNA transcripts. Second-round multiplex PCR came after first-round RT-PCR with HTBI primers. TCRdb ran MiXCR on the multiplex PCR reads and lists one entry per CDR3 protein. The sample holds about 620,000 distinct CDR3 sequences, about 20% seen once. Source material: peripheral blood. These receptors all stem from a woman aged 18-35 years with stable Graves' hyperthyroidism. Some clones in this sample may be carry-over from other donors' samples.

The J gene is TRBJ1-2, the V gene TRBV30; D perhaps matches TRBD1 (5 bases). This CDR3 comprises 14 residues. Between the trimmed V and J ends, which lost 4 bases and 2 bases, there was a span of 14 bases. Germline CDR1 and CDR2: GTSNPN and SVGIG (reference sequence). For the CDR3, the DNA is TGTGCCTGGATGCGTTACAGGACAAACTATGGCTACACCTTC. Translation gives CAWMRYRTNYGYTF.

The CDR3 sequence: CSARGPPRLGGNEQYF. The CDR3 region has the DNA TGCAGTGCTAGAGGGCCCCCGCGACTTGGGGGAAACGAGCAGTACTTC. V is TRBV20-1 and J is TRBJ2-7; D is possibly TRBD1 or TRBD2 (5 bases each). V lost 1 base to trimming and J lost 5 bases, with 21 bases between them. CDR1 is DFQATT and CDR2 is SNEGSKA in the germline V gene (reference sequence). The CDR3 loop spans 16 amino acids.

This clonotype has at least ten counts. A clone one base away is much larger, so this may be a read error. This chain connects TRBV12-3 or TRBV12-4 to TRBJ1-1; a weak D match, TRBD1 (6 bases). The CDR3 covers 13 residues. DNA for the CDR3: TGTGCCACCTCACAGGGTTGGAACACTGAAGCTCTCTTT. This gives the protein CATSQGWNTEALF.

This clonotype was detected many times. This chain joins TRBV12-3 or TRBV12-4 and TRBJ2-2; no clear D. Trimming shortened V by 6 bases and J by 6 bases, and 8 bases separated the two germline ends. The CDR3 spans 12 residues. The CDR3 sequence is CASSFVPGELFF. The CDR3 region has the DNA TGTGCCAGCAGCTTTGTTCCCGGGGAGCTGTTTTTT.

In this sample, this clonotype turned up many times. This rearrangement joins TRBV19 to TRBJ2-7; tentative D call: TRBD1 (5 bases). The V and J ends lost 5 bases and 2 bases respectively, with 10 bases between them. The CDR3 contains 13 residues. The germline CDR1 and CDR2 sequences are LNHDA and SQIVND (reference sequence). CDR3 nucleotide sequence: TGTGCCAGTAGTGTGACAGAACCCTACGAGCAGTACTTC. Translated, it gives CASSVTEPYEQYF.

In its sample, this clonotype was seen a few times. The chain recombines TRBV9 with TRBJ1-5; D remains ambiguous. The CDR3 covers 13 residues. Germline CDR1 SGDLS, CDR2 YYNGEE. V was trimmed by 3 bases and J by 3 bases, leaving 7 bases between them. CDR3 nucleotide sequence: TGTGCCAGCAGCGCTGCTACCAATCAGCCCCAGCATTTT. Translating gives CASSAATNQPQHF.

This clonotype showed up many times. The genes are TRBV7-3 and TRBJ2-7, with TRBD2 as a possible D gene (6 bases). Germline loops: CDR1 SGHTA, CDR2 FQGTGA. This CDR3 comprises 14 residues. Trimming shortened V by 5 bases and J by 5 bases, and 16 bases separated the two germline ends. CDR3 loop: CASSPAGGPHEQYF. CDR3 coding DNA: TGTGCCAGCAGCCCGGCCGGAGGGCCCCACGAGCAGTACTTC.

The J gene is TRBJ2-7, the V gene TRBV10-3; D call uncertain. Germline V gene lookup returns CDR1 ENHRY and CDR2 SYGVKD. This CDR3 contains 14 residues. The V and J ends lost 0 bases and 5 bases respectively, with 11 bases between them. The CDR3 is CAISESIQMDEQYF. CDR3 nucleotide sequence: TGTGCCATCAGTGAGTCGATCCAGATGGACGAGCAGTACTTC.

The chain links TRBV13 to TRBJ1-2; 7 bases align to TRBD1. This CDR3 is 14 amino acids long. Germline CDR1 reads PRHDT; CDR2 reads FYEKMQ (reference sequence). V dropped 5 bases and J dropped 8; count of bases not matched to a gene: 11. CDR3 in DNA: TGTGCCAGCAGCATGGGGGGACAGTCTCGAGGCTACACCTTC. Translation: CASSMGGQSRGYTF.

There are many counts of this clonotype. The rearrangement joins TRBV28 to TRBJ1-2, with TRBD1 as a possible D gene (6 bases). Germline V gene sequence: CDR1 MDHEN, CDR2 SYDVKM. The CDR3 runs 16 residues. The germline V and J ends were trimmed by 4 bases and 0 bases, with 15 bases remaining between them. The CDR3 DNA reads TGTGCCAGCAGTTCGCAACAGGGATCGGCTAACTATGGCTACACCTTC. Its translation: CASSSQQGSANYGYTF.

This clonotype was observed many times. This chain connects TRBV19 to TRBJ1-1; TRBD1 matches at 9 bases. V trimming: 5 bases; J trimming: 11 bases; junction bases outside the gene matches: 15. Germline CDR1 is LNHDA and CDR2 is SQIVND (reference sequence). The CDR3 is 15 residues long. This CDR3 is CASSAFGDRAEVAFF. CDR3 sequence (DNA): TGTGCCAGTAGTGCGTTCGGGGACAGGGCCGAGGTCGCTTTCTTT. Drawing the rest from reference TRBV19 and TRBJ1-1, the complete variable domain is DGGITQSPKYLFRKEGQNVTLSCEQNLNHDAMYWYRQDPGQGLRLIYYSQIVNDFQKGDIAEGYSVSREKKESFPLTVTSAQKNPTAFYLCASSAFGDRAEVAFFGQGTRLTVV.

This clonotype was seen at least ten times. J is TRBJ1-5 and V is TRBV12-5; no clear D gene. The CDR3 has 12 residues. Trimming left V 7 bases short and J 3 bases short, with 7 bases between. Germline V gives CDR1 LGHNT, CDR2 FRNRAP. For the CDR3, the DNA is TGTGCTAGTGCCACCGCCAATCAGCCCCAGCATTTT. Its protein product is CASATANQPQHF.

Ten or more counts support this clonotype. This sequence joins TRBV12-3 or TRBV12-4 and TRBJ2-7; D is undetermined. The V end was cut by 3 bases, the J end by 3 bases, with 9 bases between. The CDR3 has 13 amino acids. For the CDR3, the DNA is TGTGCCAGCAGTTTTGAGTTAAACTACGAGCAGTACTTC. This encodes CASSFELNYEQYF.

This clonotype came up many times. The V gene is TRBV13, the J gene TRBJ2-7; D remains unclear. CDR1 is PRHDT and CDR2 is FYEKMQ in the germline V gene (reference sequence). The CDR3 extends over 15 amino acids. The V gene lost 5 bases and the J gene lost 1 base, with 15 bases spanning the gap. The CDR3 loop is CASSELGKLSYEQYF. The CDR3 region has the DNA TGTGCCAGCAGCGAGCTAGGGAAGTTGTCCTACGAGCAGTACTTC.

The genes are TRBV6-2 or TRBV6-3 and TRBJ1-1; possible D gene TRBD1, 5 bases. V dropped 0 bases and J dropped 11 bases, with 13 bases sitting between them. The CDR3 length is 13 residues. Germline V gene data show CDR1 as MNHEY and CDR2 as SVGEGT. CDR3 sequence: CASSYSLGVAAFF. CDR3 coding DNA: TGTGCCAGCAGTTACTCGCTGGGGGTGGCCGCTTTCTTT.

Many counts were recorded for this clonotype. CDR3: CSVGTTPYEQYF. The CDR3 nucleotides read TGCAGCGTAGGGACAACTCCCTACGAGCAGTACTTC. The rearrangement links TRBV29-1 to TRBJ2-7; D is possibly TRBD1 (6 bases). The CDR3 contains 12 residues. Germline V gene sequence: CDR1 SQVTM, CDR2 ANQGSEA. With 6 bases removed from V and 2 bases from J, the gap between germline ends came to 11 bases.

This clonotype has a count of ten or more. This chain joins TRBV4-1 and TRBJ2-7; 8 nucleotides line up with TRBD1. Losses at the gene ends were 0 bases for V and 4 bases for J; bases not matched to a gene: 20. This CDR3 is 20 amino acids long. Per germline, CDR1 MGHRA and CDR2 YSYEKL. The CDR3 DNA reads as TGCGCCAGCAGCCAAGAGTCGTGGGTGAATTTTGGGACAGGCGAGTACGAGCAGTACTTC. Its translation: CASSQESWVNFGTGEYEQYF.

The chain joins TRBV6-1 to TRBJ2-2, with D tentatively TRBD2 (6 bases). Per the germline V gene, CDR1 is MNHNS and CDR2 is SASEGT. V dropped 0 bases and J dropped 0 bases, with 11 bases sitting between them. The length of the CDR3 is 17 residues. CDR3 coding DNA: TGTGCCAGCAGTGAAGCTTGGGGGGAAGCGAACACCGGGGAGCTGTTTTTT. It encodes CASSEAWGEANTGELFF.

This clonotype was counted ten times or more. The chain is built from TRBV19 and TRBJ1-1; D is unclear. V lost 6 bases and J 4 bases, leaving 15 bases between the germline ends. The CDR3 extends over 14 amino acids. The V gene's germline CDR1 is LNHDA and CDR2 SQIVND (reference sequence). The CDR3 here is CASSYDGVTTEAFF. CDR3 DNA sequence: TGTGCCAGTAGCTATGACGGGGTTACCACTGAAGCTTTCTTT.

This clonotype was seen more than once but under ten times. This chain links TRBV20-1 with TRBJ2-7, with D hard to call. Trimming left V 1 base short and J 3 bases short, with 10 bases between. The germline CDR1 and CDR2 sequences are DFQATT and SNEGSKA (reference sequence). CDR3 length: 13 residues. The chain's CDR3 is CSARGATDYEQYF. The DNA of the CDR3 is TGCAGTGCTAGAGGGGCCACTGACTACGAGCAGTACTTC.

About this clonotype: Germline is not matched at one junction end, which may reflect a read error. The chain joins TRBV5-6 to TRBJ1-1; no definite D call. Germline V gene sequence: CDR1 SGHDT, CDR2 YYEEEE. CDR3 length equals 11 residues. The DNA of the CDR3 is TGTGCCAGCGGCCGGCGCACTGAAGCTTGCTTT. This encodes CASGRRTEACF. Full variable domain (outside the CDR3, taken from reference TRBV5-6 and TRBJ1-1): DAGVTQSPTHLIKTRGQQVTLRCSPKSGHDTVSWYQQALGQGPQFIFQYYEEEERQRGNFPDRFSGHQFPNYSSELNVNALLLGDSALYLCASGRRTEACFGQGTRLTVV.

This clonotype was recorded many times. The V and J genes are TRBV19 and TRBJ2-2; D remains ambiguous. Trimming took 1 base from V and 2 from J, leaving 8 bases between them. Germline-derived CDR1 and CDR2 are LNHDA and SQIVND (reference sequence). The CDR3 has 15 amino acids. The CDR3 reads CASSIGPFNTGELFF. The DNA for the CDR3 is TGTGCCAGTAGTATAGGCCCCTTTAACACCGGGGAGCTGTTTTTT. The variable domain in full, with the rest retrieved from reference TRBV19 and TRBJ2-2, is DGGITQSPKYLFRKEGQNVTLSCEQNLNHDAMYWYRQDPGQGLRLIYYSQIVNDFQKGDIAEGYSVSREKKESFPLTVTSAQKNPTAFYLCASSIGPFNTGELFFGEGSRLTVL.

This chain links TRBV5-1 with TRBJ1-2; TRBD1 matches 9 bases. The V gene's germline CDR1 is SGHRS and CDR2 YFSETQ. CDR3 size: 12 residues. J gave up 11 bases and V 6 bases, and 8 bases lay outside the gene matches. CDR3 sequence reads: CASKGQGVGYTF. CDR3 sequence (DNA): TGCGCCAGCAAGGGACAGGGCGTAGGGTACACCTTC. The complete variable domain, with remaining parts taken from reference TRBV5-1 and TRBJ1-2, reads KAGVTQTPRYLIKTRGQQVTLSCSPISGHRSVSWYQQTPGQGLQFLFEYFSETQRNKGNFPGRFSGRQFSNSRSEMNVSTLELGDSALYLCASKGQGVGYTFGSGTRLTVV.

As concerns this clonotype: A much larger clone differs from this one at a single base, so this may be a read error. This chain uses TRBV29-1 with TRBJ2-7; tentative D call: TRBD2 (6 bases). CDR3 length: 13 amino acids. Trimming cost V 5 bases and J 3 bases, with 14 bases left between them. Germline-derived CDR1 and CDR2 are SQVTM and ANQGSEA. CDR3 DNA sequence: TGCAGCGTTCTACCCAAGGGAGGCTACGAGCAGTACTTC. As protein: CSVLPKGGYEQYF.

This clonotype appeared many times. One end of the junction varies from germline; a read error may be responsible. The V and J genes are TRBV29-1 and TRBJ2-5; D gene unclear. The CDR3 totals 12 residues. Per germline, CDR1 SQVTM and CDR2 ANQGSEA. The CDR3 nucleotides read TGCAGCTTTGACTTAATACCGGAGACCCAGTACTTC. Protein product: CSFDLIPETQYF.

In this sample, this clonotype turned up many times. The chain links TRBV6-1 to TRBJ2-7; 8 bases are a match to TRBD1. After removal of 0 bases from V and 6 bases from J, the junction contained 10 bases not matched to a gene. CDR3 length: 16 amino acids. Germline loops: CDR1 MNHNS, CDR2 SASEGT. In DNA form, the CDR3 reads TGTGCCAGCAGTGAAGCGCTTGGACAGGGTGCAGGCGAGCAGTACTTC. It specifies CASSEALGQGAGEQYF.

This clonotype was seen repeatedly, ten times or more. This rearrangement joins TRBV18 to TRBJ2-5; D is unclear. The germline CDR1 and CDR2 sequences are KGHSH and LQKENI. The V gene lost 6 bases and the J gene lost 2 bases, with 4 bases spanning the gap. There are 11 residues in the CDR3. CDR3 in DNA: TGTGCCAGCTCCCGACAAGAGACCCAGTACTTC. Residues: CASSRQETQYF.

The rearrangement links TRBV29-1 to TRBJ2-7; possibly TRBD1 for D (7 bases). Trimming took 2 bases from V and 1 from J, leaving 18 bases between them. Germline lookup yields CDR1 SQVTM and CDR2 ANQGSEA. The CDR3 covers 16 residues. The CDR3 sequence is CSVELRRGPLSYEQYF. For the CDR3, the DNA is TGCAGCGTTGAACTCCGGAGGGGGCCTCTTTCCTACGAGCAGTACTTC.

V is TRBV19 and J is TRBJ1-1; D is unresolved. The CDR3 spans 13 residues. In germline, CDR1 is LNHDA, CDR2 SQIVND (reference sequence). Trimming took off 8 bases at V and 8 bases at J, with 18 bases between the two ends. This CDR3 reads CASQKGPGREAFF. CDR3 sequence (DNA): TGTGCCAGTCAAAAAGGGCCAGGTCGGGAAGCTTTCTTT.